Sequencing of this T cell receptor beta chain was carried out in a study of cytomegalovirus exposure and HLA in healthy donors. The study, taken as a whole, reports: No immune exposure information besides CMV serostatus was available.

In the case of this clone: Its cognate antigen is unknown.

The germline V gene encodes CDR1 SNHLY and CDR2 FYNNEI. The V gene end was trimmed by 5 bases and the J gene end by 0 bases; junction bases not matched to a gene: 0. The CDR3 consists of 13 residues. Primers included in the PCR were 60 Vbeta and 13 Jbeta primers. Profiled with immunoSEQ multiplex PCR; TCRdb holds only in-frame clones, not every one. The top ten clones hold over 20% of a sample with about 19,000 clones, under 85% of them seen once. The chain joins TRBV2 to TRBJ2-7, with TRBD2 matching 8 bases. This sequence originates from a human donor in good health. The sample was PBMCs. The CDR3 here is CASSSGSSYEQYF. DNA of the CDR3: TGTGCCAGCAGTAGCGGGAGCTCCTACGAGCAGTACTTC. The complete variable domain, with remaining parts taken from reference TRBV2 and TRBJ2-7, reads EPEVTQTPSHQVTQMGQEVILRCVPISNHLYFYWYRQILGQKVEFLVSFYNNEISEKSEIFDDQFSVERPDGSNFTLKIRSTKLEDSAMYFCASSSGSSYEQYFGPGTRLTVT.